This T cell receptor beta chain was captured in a study of identical twins. Study-wide results and limits: With abundant cord blood beta clonotypes, insertions were fewer; memory repertoires showed no such pattern.

Unique molecular identifiers were present on the cDNA, and a universal primer site came from template switching. TCRdb independently ran MiXCR on the 5' RACE reads; one entry per CDR3 protein. The table lists roughly 1.6 million distinct CDR3 sequences, under 35% of them singletons. In this sample, this clonotype turned up a few times. Its antigen is still unknown. The sample comprised cord blood. The TCR originated in a newborn girl in good health.

This CDR3 is CASSSGGLAGSVYEQYF. CDR3 sequence (DNA): TGTGCCAGCAGTTCGGGGGGACTAGCGGGATCTGTCTACGAGCAGTACTTC. The chain recombines TRBV6-5 with TRBJ2-7, with 13 bases fitting TRBD2. V lost 4 bases to trimming and J lost 3 bases; unmatched junction nucleotides: 9. There are 17 residues in the CDR3. Germline CDR1 MNHEY, CDR2 SVGAGI.